The clone carrying this TCR beta chain was found many times. What it binds is not known. Germline V CDR1 and CDR2: SGHRS, YFSETQ. The CDR3 runs 16 residues. Trimming took off 1 base at V and 0 bases at J, with 10 bases between the two ends. Universal primer sites and UMIs were introduced during 5'RACE template-switching synthesis of TCR cDNA. Each CDR3 protein is one row after TCRdb ran MiXCR on the 5' RACE reads. The sample includes 250,000 or so distinct CDR3 sequences, roughly 6.3% seen only once; the top ten take 1% to 1.2%. This entry comes from a study of T cells after yellow fever vaccination. The wider study: Fractions containing few cells were prepared with SMART-Seq v4 Ultra Low Input. Study-level points and caveats: Once the booster was given, most primary-vaccination clones reappeared, at more than 95% for CD4 and around 90% for CD8. CD4 and CD8 compartments shared a small share of clonotypes, likely from convergent recombination.

The TCR sequence derives from a man aged 25-45 years who received the YFV17D yellow fever vaccine. The sequencing here drew on CD4+ T cells sorted from PBMCs, taken on the day of the yellow fever booster vaccination. This chain uses TRBV5-1 with TRBJ2-2; no firm D call. CDR3 sequence reads: CASSLFASTNTGELFF. CDR3 coding DNA: TGCGCCAGCAGCTTGTTTGCCTCCACGAACACCGGGGAGCTGTTTTTT.